Each of the 29 T cell receptor beta chains below was sequenced from the same sample in a study of T cells in Graves' hyperthyroidism and ophthalmopathy. What was amplified from RNA transcripts were TCR beta CDR3 regions. In the first-round RT-PCR of the TCR CDR3, the HTBI primer set was used. TCRdb passed the multiplex PCR reads through MiXCR, listing each CDR3 protein once. The table records around 380,000 distinct CDR3 sequences, 13% of them present only once. The material sequenced was blood. These receptor sequences come from a man younger than 45 with Graves' hyperthyroidism that later progressed to Graves' ophthalmopathy.

This clonotype occurred a few times. The genes are TRBV19 and TRBJ1-1, with D uncertain. The CDR3 is 14 amino acids. CDR1 and CDR2 from the germline V gene are LNHDA and SQIVND (reference sequence). V lost 7 bases, J lost 1 base, and 13 bases lay in between. Here the CDR3 reads CASIGYRGNTEAFF. The CDR3 region has the DNA TGTGCCAGTATTGGATATCGTGGGAACACTGAAGCTTTCTTT.

A note on this clonotype: A much larger clone differs by one base, so this may be a read error. The chain combines TRBV7-9 with TRBJ2-3; 7 nucleotides match TRBD2. J gave up 3 bases and V 5 bases, and 8 bases lay outside the gene matches. The length of the CDR3 is 15 residues. Germline CDR1 reads SEHNR; CDR2 reads FQNEAQ (reference sequence). The CDR3 DNA reads TGTGCCAGCAGCCCTAGACTAGCAGCAACAGATACGCAGTATTTT. This codes for CASSPRLAATDTQYF. The full variable domain, its missing parts supplied by reference TRBV7-9 and TRBJ2-3, is DTGVSQNPRHKITKRGQNVTFRCDPISEHNRLYWYRQTLGQGPEFLTYFQNEAQLEKSRLLSDRFSAERPKGSFSTLEIQRTEQGDSAMYLCASSPRLAATDTQYFGPGTRLTVL.

This clonotype was seen a few times. The J gene is TRBJ1-3, the V gene TRBV2, with unresolved D. This CDR3 comprises 14 residues. Looked up from germline, CDR1 is SNHLY and CDR2 is FYNNEI. V lost 9 bases and J lost 0, with 12 bases in between. This chain's CDR3 is CASRQGNSGNTIYF. The CDR3 nucleotides are TGTGCCAGTCGACAAGGGAACTCTGGAAACACCATATATTTT.

This clonotype was seen a few times. This sequence joins TRBV24-1 and TRBJ1-2; unclear D gene. The ends were cut back, 3 bases at V and 0 bases at J, with 10 bases in the middle. Looked up from germline, CDR1 is KGHDR and CDR2 is SFDVKD. The CDR3 has 15 residues. The CDR3 coding sequence is TGTGCCACCAGTGATAATGAGAGATCTAACTATGGCTACACCTTC. This gives the protein CATSDNERSNYGYTF.

The table lists this clonotype with a few counts. The rearrangement joins TRBV7-9 to TRBJ2-7; D uncertain. Trimming removed 7 bases from V and 5 bases from J, with 18 bases in between. The CDR3 runs to 14 residues. CDR1 is SEHNR, CDR2 FQNEAQ, per germline (reference sequence). The CDR3 sequence is CASTSWNTRDEQYF. The CDR3 DNA reads as TGTGCCAGCACCAGTTGGAACACGCGCGACGAGCAGTACTTC. Full variable domain (missing parts from reference TRBV7-9 and TRBJ2-7): DTGVSQNPRHKITKRGQNVTFRCDPISEHNRLYWYRQTLGQGPEFLTYFQNEAQLEKSRLLSDRFSAERPKGSFSTLEIQRTEQGDSAMYLCASTSWNTRDEQYFGPGTRLTVT.

This clonotype has a count of ten or more. The J gene is TRBJ1-1, the V gene TRBV5-1; maybe TRBD1 (5 bases). V lost 3 bases to trimming and J lost 2 bases, with 14 bases between them. Germline-derived CDR1 and CDR2 are SGHRS and YFSETQ. The CDR3 is 15 amino acids. For the CDR3, the DNA is TGCGCCAGCAGCTCGGGACGGCTAACCAACACTGAAGCTTTCTTT. It translates to CASSSGRLTNTEAFF.

The sample holds many counts of this clonotype. This chain joins TRBV7-9 and TRBJ2-1; D is unclear. This CDR3 has 14 amino acids. Trimming took off 4 bases at V and 5 bases at J, with 12 bases between the two ends. Germline lookup yields CDR1 SEHNR and CDR2 FQNEAQ (reference sequence). This CDR3 is CASSSRGSDNEQFF. For the CDR3, the DNA is TGTGCCAGCAGCTCGAGAGGATCGGACAATGAGCAGTTCTTC.

This clonotype was observed at least ten times. DNA for the CDR3: TGCGCCATTCTATCTCAAGAGACCCAGTACTTC. It specifies CAILSQETQYF. This chain links TRBV10-2 with TRBJ2-5; unclear D gene. The V gene lost 10 bases and the J gene lost 2 bases, with 8 bases spanning the gap. Germline V gene data show CDR1 as WSHSY and CDR2 as SAAADI. This CDR3 is 11 amino acids long.

The chain carries TRBV7-9 and TRBJ2-2; D is ambiguous. Trimming took off 7 bases at V and 4 bases at J, with 4 bases between the two ends. Per the germline V gene, CDR1 is SEHNR and CDR2 is FQNEAQ (reference sequence). CDR3 length: 11 residues. The chain's CDR3 is CASTTTGELFF. The CDR3 nucleotides are TGTGCCAGCACTACCACCGGGGAGCTGTTTTTT.

In its sample, this clonotype was seen many times. The chain couples TRBV20-1 to TRBJ2-3, with D uncertain. CDR1 and CDR2 from the germline V gene are DFQATT and SNEGSKA (reference sequence). CDR3 size: 12 residues. Between the trimmed V and J ends, which lost 1 base and 6 bases, there was a span of 8 bases. The CDR3 nucleotides read TGCAGTGCTAGAGGTCTTAGCGATACGCAGTATTTT. It translates to CSARGLSDTQYF.

This clonotype has a count of ten or more. As DNA, the CDR3 is TGCAGTGCTACAGGACAGGGGGTACATAGAGATCAGCCCCAGCATTTT. Protein: CSATGQGVHRDQPQHF. The V gene is TRBV20-1, the J gene TRBJ1-5; 10 nucleotides match TRBD1. V lost 4 bases, J lost 5 bases, and 11 bases stayed unmatched. The CDR3 contains 16 residues. Germline loops: CDR1 DFQATT, CDR2 SNEGSKA (reference sequence).

The table lists this clonotype with many counts. This chain links TRBV2 with TRBJ2-7; unclear D gene. CDR3 length: 13 residues. Germline lookup yields CDR1 SNHLY and CDR2 FYNNEI. Trimming shortened V by 6 bases and J by 5 bases, and 14 bases separated the two germline ends. The CDR3 loop reads CASRNSEPHEQYF. CDR3 in DNA: TGTGCCAGCAGGAACTCGGAGCCCCACGAGCAGTACTTC.

This clonotype was detected ten times or more. CDR3 sequence: CASSLLLDSNQPQHF. The DNA for the CDR3 is TGTGCCAGCAGTTTACTGCTGGATAGCAATCAGCCCCAGCATTTT. The chain couples TRBV28 to TRBJ1-5; no reliable D call. Germline values: CDR1 MDHEN, CDR2 SYDVKM. V dropped 2 bases and J dropped 0 bases, with 8 bases sitting between them. This CDR3 region has 15 residues.

The chain joins TRBV6-2 or TRBV6-3 to TRBJ2-7; 7 positions agree with TRBD1. Looked up from germline, CDR1 is MNHEY and CDR2 is SVGEGT. This CDR3 region has 16 residues. J was trimmed by 2 bases and V by 2 bases; bases with no gene match: 9. The CDR3 reads CASSYPGQSFTYEQYF. CDR3 nucleotide sequence: TGTGCCAGCAGTTACCCGGGACAGTCGTTTACCTACGAGCAGTACTTC.

This clonotype occurred many times. The chain carries TRBV7-9 and TRBJ1-1; the D gene is possibly TRBD1 (6 bases). Trimming shortened V by 5 bases and J by 7 bases, and 11 bases separated the two germline ends. The CDR3 runs to 12 residues. The V gene's germline CDR1 is SEHNR and CDR2 FQNEAQ (reference sequence). The CDR3 bases are TGTGCCAGCAGCCCGACAGGTATTGAAGCTTTCTTT. It encodes CASSPTGIEAFF.

The chain has TRBV19 and TRBJ1-1; D remains unclear. The CDR3 sequence is 11 residues long. Germline CDR1 and CDR2: LNHDA and SQIVND (reference sequence). V lost 6 bases to trimming and J lost 4 bases, with 6 bases between them. The CDR3 region is CASRSSTEAFF. CDR3 nucleotide sequence: TGTGCCAGTAGAAGTAGCACTGAAGCTTTCTTT.

This clonotype has a handful of counts. The chain uses TRBV28 and TRBJ2-7, with TRBD2 as a possible D gene (7 bases). The V end lost 5 bases, the J end lost 2 bases, and 22 bases lay between the germline ends. The CDR3 contains 17 residues. The germline V gene has CDR1 MDHEN and CDR2 SYDVKM. CDR3 protein: CASSIGGGGAGTYEQYF. The CDR3 DNA is TGTGCCAGCAGTATAGGGGGGGGGGGCGCCGGGACCTACGAGCAGTACTTC.

This clonotype was seen many times. The CDR3 DNA is TGTGCCAGCAGACCGAGAGGGACAGGATTTCTACCGAAATATGGCTACACCTTC. It yields the protein CASRPRGTGFLPKYGYTF. The chain has TRBV6-1 and TRBJ1-2, with TRBD1 identical over 8 bases. The CDR3 spans 18 residues. Per germline, CDR1 MNHNS and CDR2 SASEGT. After removal of 6 bases from V and 5 bases from J, the junction contained 20 bases not matched to a gene.

There are many counts of this clonotype. The rearrangement links TRBV24-1 to TRBJ1-2; 8 nucleotides line up with TRBD1. The CDR3 is 14 amino acids. Germline V gives CDR1 KGHDR, CDR2 SFDVKD. V lost 3 bases, J lost 4 bases, and 3 bases stayed unmatched. The chain's CDR3 is CATSDAGTGYGYTF. CDR3 DNA: TGTGCCACCAGTGATGCCGGGACAGGCTATGGCTACACCTTC.

This clonotype has a handful of counts. The chain is built from TRBV7-6 and TRBJ1-5, with 7 bases fitting TRBD1. J lost 3 bases, V lost 3 bases, and 11 bases had no gene match. The CDR3 runs 17 residues. Germline CDR1 is SGHVS and CDR2 is FNYEAQ. CDR3 amino acids: CASSLGDRDLDNQPQHF. Written as DNA, the CDR3 is TGTGCCAGCAGCTTGGGGGACAGAGATCTAGACAATCAGCCCCAGCATTTT.

Concerning this clonotype itself: This may be a read error: a much more frequent sequence differs by one nucleotide. The CDR3 coding sequence is TGCGCCAGCAGCTACCAACAGGCCGACTATGGCTACACCTTC. Translating it yields CASSYQQADYGYTF. The chain is built from TRBV4-1 and TRBJ1-2, with D possibly being TRBD1 (5 bases). Between the trimmed V and J ends, which lost 5 bases and 3 bases, there was a span of 13 bases. The CDR3 covers 14 residues. Germline loops: CDR1 MGHRA, CDR2 YSYEKL.

This clonotype has ten or more counts. This rearrangement joins TRBV28 to TRBJ1-1, with D unresolved. CDR1 is MDHEN, CDR2 SYDVKM, per germline. The CDR3 is 11 residues long. V gave up 7 bases and J gave up 0 bases, with 3 bases separating them. The CDR3 nucleotides are TGTGCCAGCACCCTGAACACTGAAGCTTTCTTT. This encodes CASTLNTEAFF.

V is TRBV5-1 and J is TRBJ2-1; D gene ambiguous. Germline CDR1 reads SGHRS; CDR2 reads YFSETQ. Trimming took 4 bases from V and 8 from J, leaving 7 bases between them. The CDR3 consists of 11 residues. The CDR3 coding sequence is TGCGCCAGCAGCGTTGGTGATGAGCAGTTCTTC. Encoded protein: CASSVGDEQFF.

This clonotype was seen more than once but under ten times. V usage is TRBV15 and J usage is TRBJ2-2, with 7 bases matching TRBD1. This CDR3 region has 15 residues. In germline, CDR1 is LNHNV, CDR2 YYDKDF (reference sequence). The J segment lost 3 bases and the V segment lost 1 base, leaving 2 bases of the junction unmatched. CDR3 sequence (DNA): TGTGCCACCAGCAGAGGACAGGGCCACACCGGGGAGCTGTTTTTT. Protein product: CATSRGQGHTGELFF.

This clonotype has at least ten counts. The chain couples TRBV13 to TRBJ2-5; D remains ambiguous. Looked up from germline, CDR1 is PRHDT and CDR2 is FYEKMQ (reference sequence). The CDR3 is made up of 13 amino acids. V was shortened by 5 bases and J by 3 bases, with 10 bases between the two germline ends. The CDR3 protein is CASSPRSEETQYF. The CDR3 bases are TGTGCCAGCAGCCCAAGAAGTGAAGAGACCCAGTACTTC.

The J gene is TRBJ1-2, the V gene TRBV9, with D possibly matching TRBD1 (6 bases). Trimming took 0 bases from V and 4 from J, leaving 13 bases between them. Germline-derived CDR1 and CDR2 are SGDLS and YYNGEE. CDR3 length: 15 residues. CDR3 sequence reads: CASSVEGRGTYGYTF. In nucleotides, the CDR3 is TGTGCCAGCAGCGTAGAGGGCAGGGGTACCTATGGCTACACCTTC.

This chain connects TRBV29-1 to TRBJ2-7; D is perhaps TRBD2 (5 bases). Trimming took off 4 bases at V and 0 bases at J, with 10 bases between the two ends. Germline loops: CDR1 SQVTM, CDR2 ANQGSEA. The CDR3 runs 13 residues. This CDR3 is CSVGTQISYEQYF. CDR3 sequence (DNA): TGCAGCGTTGGGACTCAGATCTCCTACGAGCAGTACTTC.

This clonotype showed up just a few times. The chain couples TRBV24-1 to TRBJ2-1; a weak D match, TRBD2 (6 bases). Between the trimmed V and J ends, which lost 9 bases and 4 bases, there was a span of 9 bases. This CDR3 is 12 amino acids long. Germline V gene data show CDR1 as KGHDR and CDR2 as SFDVKD. The CDR3 reads CATQGLYNEQFF. DNA for the CDR3: TGTGCCACCCAGGGACTGTACAATGAGCAGTTCTTC.

This clonotype has just a few counts. V is TRBV5-1 and J is TRBJ1-1; D not certain. V lost 6 bases and J 4 bases, leaving 16 bases between the germline ends. This CDR3 contains 14 residues. The germline V gene has CDR1 SGHRS and CDR2 YFSETQ. CDR3 residues: CASNSNDLRTEAFF. CDR3 in DNA: TGCGCCAGCAACTCCAATGATCTGCGCACTGAAGCTTTCTTT.